Following are 2 T cell receptor beta chains from one sample sequenced in a study of CD8+ T cells in alopecia areata. The authors extracted RNA and reverse transcribed it into cDNA as the sequencing template. Sequencing was performed with immunoSEQ multiplex PCR; in TCRdb, only in-frame clones are kept and a portion is missing. This table holds approximately 91,000 clones, less than 50% found once. Material: CD4+ T cells sorted from blood. These receptors were taken from a human donor with alopecia areata.

This chain uses TRBV2 with TRBJ2-7, with 12 bases matching TRBD2. This CDR3 spans 15 amino acids. Germline loops: CDR1 SNHLY, CDR2 FYNNEI. The trim removed 6 bases at V and 2 bases at J, leaving 5 bases unmatched. The CDR3 protein is CASRGTSGLAYEQYF. In DNA form, the CDR3 reads TGTGCCAGCAGAGGGACTAGCGGGCTCGCCTACGAGCAGTACTTC.

The V and J genes are TRBV27 and TRBJ1-2; D gene uncertain. The germline V gene encodes CDR1 MNHEY and CDR2 SMNVEV (reference sequence). CDR3 length: 13 amino acids. V was clipped by 2 bases and J by 2 bases, with 6 bases between them. CDR3 coding DNA: TGTGCCAGCAGTTTAAACAGCAACTATGGCTACACCTTC. Translated, it gives CASSLNSNYGYTF.